Described below is a single T cell receptor (beta chain) sequence and its context. Antigen: not known. The beta constant-region primer was an equimolar mix of two oligonucleotides covering TRBC1 and TRBC2. Four rounds of PCR amplified the ligated cDNA using nested alpha and beta constant-region primers plus SP2. MiXCR was run by TCRdb on the UMI-ligation and nested PCR reads, yielding one entry per CDR3 protein. The sample yields 95,000 to 110,000 distinct CDR3 sequences, approximately 15% seen once. This entry belongs to a study of naive and memory T cell subsets. Study-level findings and limits: Possibly reflecting memory cells re-expressing CD45RA, a few larger clonotypes occurred in naive repertoires, especially CD8. No ground truth validated the naive and memory repertoire findings.

Looked up from germline, CDR1 is MNHNS and CDR2 is SASEGT. The V end lost 3 bases, the J end lost 7 bases, and 18 bases lay between the germline ends. The CDR3 spans 15 residues. Alpha and beta libraries were amplified separately from the second PCR onward. This TCR was sampled from a human donor in good health. Sample: naive CD8+ T cells from blood. The chain uses TRBV6-1 and TRBJ1-1; D uncertain. The DNA of the CDR3 is TGTGCCAGCAGTGAGTTGGTCTTGTCAGGAAATGAAGCTTTCTTT. It codes for CASSELVLSGNEAFF.